This T cell receptor (beta chain) was sequenced for a study of tissue T cells after allogeneic stem cell transplantation. Time point described: mouse harvest day 14 after allogeneic transplant. The graft held 10^6 splenic CD5+ T cells and 10^7 T-cell-depleted bone marrow cells. This mouse GVHD model was MHC-mismatched B6 to BALB/c, profiled day 7 or 14. With V trimmed by 3 bases and J by 4 bases, 6 bases remained unmatched. This CDR3 comprises 14 residues. Germline CDR1 SGHLS, CDR2 HYDKME. This clone was detected only a few times. Mouse names are used for the genes. The CDR3 end falls 1 residue outside the read, so it is completed with the germline J gene. The data were produced by immunoSEQ multiplex PCR, yet TCRdb's version contains in-frame clones alone and is incomplete. The data contain over 1,500 clones, around half of them singletons.

Sequenced sample: gut tissue. This receptor was taken from a female BALB/c mouse given C57BL/6 T cells with graft-versus-host disease after an allogeneic hematopoietic cell transplant. The J gene is TRBJ2-7, the V gene TRBV12-2, with 9 bases fitting TRBD1. The DNA read from the CDR3 is TGTGCCAGCTCTTCCGGACAGGGGAAATATGAACAGTAC. It codes for CASSSGQGKYEQY. The whole CDR3 sequence reads CASSSGQGKYEQYF.